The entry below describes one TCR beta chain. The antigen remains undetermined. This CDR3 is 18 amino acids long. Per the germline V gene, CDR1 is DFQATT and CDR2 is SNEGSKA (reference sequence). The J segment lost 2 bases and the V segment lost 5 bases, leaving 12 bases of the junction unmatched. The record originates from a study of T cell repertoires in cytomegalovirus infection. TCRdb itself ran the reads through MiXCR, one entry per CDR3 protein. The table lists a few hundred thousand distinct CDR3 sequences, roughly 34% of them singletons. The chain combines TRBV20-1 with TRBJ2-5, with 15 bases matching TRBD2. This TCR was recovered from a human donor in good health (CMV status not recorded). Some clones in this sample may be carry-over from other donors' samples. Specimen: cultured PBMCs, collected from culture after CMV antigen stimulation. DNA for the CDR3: TGCAGTGCTGATGGGGCGGGACTAGCGGGAGGACCTCAAGAGACCCAGTACTTC. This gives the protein CSADGAGLAGGPQETQYF.